The 18 T cell receptor beta chains reported below all come from one sample, sequenced in a study of blood T cell repertoires in COVID-19. Profiling relied on immunoSEQ multiplex PCR, and the TCRdb table lists in-frame clones only, not all of them. The table has 150,000 to 170,000 clones, about 85% seen once; the top ten hold less than 10%. What was sequenced was peripheral blood. The receptor set was obtained from a woman aged 55-70 years with COVID-19, enrolled during active disease.

The rearrangement links TRBV18 to TRBJ1-1; D is uncertain. Trimming took 2 bases from V and 3 from J, leaving 10 bases between them. CDR3 length: 14 residues. Germline V CDR1 and CDR2: KGHSH, LQKENI. The DNA for the CDR3 is TGTGCCAGCTCACCATCGTCGCAGTACACTGAAGCTTTCTTT. As protein: CASSPSSQYTEAFF.

This clone was counted between two and nine times. J is TRBJ2-1 and V is TRBV19; 8 nucleotides align to TRBD2. Germline values: CDR1 LNHDA, CDR2 SQIVND (reference sequence). The length of the CDR3 is 16 residues. V gave up 7 bases and J gave up 8 bases; unmatched junction bases: 16. In DNA, the CDR3 is TGTGCCAGTACCACAGGGTCTGGACTAGCTATCCATGAGCAGTTCTTC. Protein: CASTTGSGLAIHEQFF.

This sequence joins TRBV2 and TRBJ1-5, with D possibly being TRBD1 (5 bases). The germline V gene encodes CDR1 SNHLY and CDR2 FYNNEI. Trimming removed 7 bases at V and 1 base at J, with 14 bases between. There are 15 residues in the CDR3. The CDR3 DNA reads as TGTGCCAGCACCGACGACAGCCTGAGCAATCAGCCCCAGCATTTT. As protein: CASTDDSLSNQPQHF.

This clone was picked up a small number of times. Here the CDR3 DNA reads TGTGCCAGCAGCTTATCTCAGGAACCTACCTACGAGCAGTACTTC. Amino acids: CASSLSQEPTYEQYF. The chain uses TRBV11-1 and TRBJ2-7; D remains ambiguous. CDR1 and CDR2 from the germline V gene are SGHAT and FQDESV (reference sequence). The CDR3 spans 15 residues. V lost 2 bases and J 2 bases, leaving 13 bases between the germline ends.

The chain combines TRBV3-1 (or the pseudogene TRBV3-2) with TRBJ2-5; maybe TRBD2 (6 bases). This CDR3 is 16 amino acids long. V was clipped by 1 base and J by 2 bases, with 14 bases between them. Germline-derived CDR1 and CDR2 are LGHDT and YNNKEL (reference sequence). The CDR3 DNA sequence: TGTGCCAGCAGCCAAGGATCCCGGGACTTTCAAGAGACCCAGTACTTC. Its protein is CASSQGSRDFQETQYF.

This clone was observed a single time. V usage is TRBV9 and J usage is TRBJ2-3, with 13 positions matching TRBD2. Germline loops: CDR1 SGDLS, CDR2 YYNGEE. The junction had 4 bases not matched to a gene; V was cut back by 4 bases and J by 2 bases. CDR3 length: 16 residues. The CDR3 nucleotides are TGTGCCAGCAGCAGGACTAGCGGGGGCCCCACAGATACGCAGTATTTT. Translated, it gives CASSRTSGGPTDTQYF. The variable domain in full, completed from reference TRBV9 and TRBJ2-3, reads DSGVTQTPKHLITATGQRVTLRCSPRSGDLSVYWYQQSLDQGLQFLIQYYNGEERAKGNILERFSAQQFPDLHSELNLSSLELGDSALYFCASSRTSGGPTDTQYFGPGTRLTVL.

This clone was found a few times. V usage is TRBV7-9 and J usage is TRBJ2-1; D might be TRBD2 (6 bases). The CDR3 has 15 residues. V was shortened by 2 bases and J by 8 bases, with 16 bases between the two germline ends. Germline CDR1 SEHNR, CDR2 FQNEAQ (reference sequence). In DNA form, the CDR3 reads TGTGCCAGCAGCTTAACGGGAGTGGGGGGAGATGAGCAGTTCTTC. Residues: CASSLTGVGGDEQFF.

V and J are TRBV9 and TRBJ2-7; D unclear. Looked up from germline, CDR1 is SGDLS and CDR2 is YYNGEE. Trimming removed 0 bases from V and 2 bases from J, with 12 bases in between. This CDR3 region has 15 residues. DNA for the CDR3: TGTGCCAGCAGCGTAGGAGTACAACAGACCTACGAGCAGTACTTC. Protein product: CASSVGVQQTYEQYF.

The V and J genes are TRBV7-2 and TRBJ1-2; D gene ambiguous. CDR1 SGHTA and CDR2 FQGNSA come from the germline V gene. Between the trimmed V and J ends, which lost 1 base and 7 bases, there was a span of 10 bases. This CDR3 comprises 13 residues. The CDR3 sequence is CASSLVGEVGYTF. CDR3 DNA: TGTGCCAGCAGCTTAGTTGGAGAAGTTGGCTACACCTTC.

This clone was seen once. V usage is TRBV11-3 and J usage is TRBJ2-1, with TRBD1 matching over 9 bases. Trimming cost V 4 bases and J 4 bases; bases outside gene matches: 5. CDR3 length: 15 amino acids. The V gene's germline CDR1 is SGHNT and CDR2 YENEEA. For the CDR3, the DNA is TGTGCCAGCAGCTACCGGGGACAGGGATACAATGAGCAGTTCTTC. Translating it yields CASSYRGQGYNEQFF.

The chain carries TRBV20-1 and TRBJ1-2; D not certain. Germline V gene sequence: CDR1 DFQATT, CDR2 SNEGSKA (reference sequence). The CDR3 extends over 11 amino acids. The germline V and J ends were trimmed by 3 bases and 3 bases, with 5 bases remaining between them. For the CDR3, the DNA is TGCAGTGCTAGCACAGACTATGGCTACACCTTC. Translation: CSASTDYGYTF.

The V gene is TRBV7-8, the J gene TRBJ1-1; a possible D gene is TRBD1 (5 bases). The germline CDR1 and CDR2 sequences are SGHVS and FQNEAQ. The ends were cut back, 4 bases at V and 1 base at J, with 13 bases in the middle. The CDR3 consists of 15 residues. As DNA, the CDR3 is TGTGCCAGCAGCTCGGCAAGGGGCCCGAACACTGAAGCTTTCTTT. Translated: CASSSARGPNTEAFF.

This clone came up many times. The rearrangement uses TRBV5-1 and TRBJ2-2, with unresolved D. CDR3 length: 14 residues. Germline-derived CDR1 and CDR2 are SGHRS and YFSETQ. Trimming removed 6 bases from V and 3 bases from J, with 12 bases in between. The CDR3 here is CASTPRPDTGELFF. CDR3 nucleotide sequence: TGCGCCAGCACCCCCCGCCCGGACACCGGGGAGCTGTTTTTT.

The chain links TRBV19 to TRBJ2-6; weak D call: TRBD1 (6 bases). Germline V gene lookup returns CDR1 LNHDA and CDR2 SQIVND (reference sequence). This CDR3 is built from 15 residues. V was pared by 6 bases and J by 3 bases, with 12 bases between. CDR3 residues: CASRAQGSGANVLTF. The CDR3 DNA sequence: TGTGCCAGTAGAGCCCAGGGGAGTGGGGCCAACGTCCTGACTTTC. Looking up the rest from reference TRBV19 and TRBJ2-6 gives the full variable domain: DGGITQSPKYLFRKEGQNVTLSCEQNLNHDAMYWYRQDPGQGLRLIYYSQIVNDFQKGDIAEGYSVSREKKESFPLTVTSAQKNPTAFYLCASRAQGSGANVLTFGAGSRLTVL.

The chain combines TRBV18 with TRBJ1-4; D is perhaps TRBD1 (6 bases). V was trimmed by 6 bases and J by 5 bases, leaving 13 bases between them. CDR3 length: 14 amino acids. CDR1 and CDR2 (germline): KGHSH, LQKENI. The CDR3 DNA follows: TGTGCCAGCTCTTATACAGGGCCCAATGAAAAACTGTTTTTT. Protein: CASSYTGPNEKLFF.

The CDR3: CATSVTSGGRSTMRQFF. DNA for the CDR3: TGTGCCACGTCGGTGACTAGCGGGGGCCGCTCGACAATGAGGCAGTTCTTC. The chain has TRBV5-4 and TRBJ2-1, with TRBD2 matching 12 bases. This CDR3 has 17 amino acids. V trimming: 9 bases; J trimming: 12 bases; junction bases outside the gene matches: 22. Germline V CDR1 and CDR2: SGHNT, YYREEE (reference sequence).

The chain combines TRBV25-1 with TRBJ1-4; 7 nucleotides agree with TRBD1. CDR1 and CDR2 (germline): MGHDK, SYGVNS. The J segment lost 0 bases and the V segment lost 4 bases, leaving 11 bases of the junction unmatched. The CDR3 spans 18 residues. CDR3 sequence reads: CASSGRAGGPATNEKLFF. CDR3 sequence (DNA): TGTGCCAGCAGTGGGAGGGCAGGGGGACCTGCAACTAATGAAAAACTGTTTTTT.

The chain uses TRBV5-1 and TRBJ1-1; weak D call: TRBD1 (6 bases). The germline CDR1 and CDR2 sequences are SGHRS and YFSETQ. CDR3 length: 16 amino acids. V dropped 2 bases and J dropped 0 bases, with 14 bases sitting between them. This CDR3 is CASSLGSGHLNTEAFF. The DNA for the CDR3 is TGCGCCAGCAGCTTAGGATCGGGACATTTGAACACTGAAGCTTTCTTT.